This is a list of T cell receptor beta chains from one sample in a study of CD8 T cells in ankylosing spondylitis. TCRdb redid the calling of the 5' RACE reads with MiXCR, one entry per CDR3 protein. The sample yields fewer than 750,000 distinct CDR3 sequences, under 20% seen once. The sample comprised blood, either unsorted or a sorted T cell fraction (not recorded which). The source is a male donor with ankylosing spondylitis. Both conserved end residues are part of each CDR3. Each record gives: CDR3 protein, V gene, clone size, J gene, CDR3 length. Expanded clones get a size class; other rows say once, few or many, or leave the size out.

CDR3: CSASGVESYNEQFF
V: TRBV29-1
size: NA
J: TRBJ2-1
length: 14

CDR3: CASRPNRGRTGELFF
V: TRBV12-3/TRBV12-4
size: many
J: TRBJ2-2
length: 15

CDR3: CAIRGSLNTGELFF
V: TRBV28
size: NA
J: TRBJ2-2
length: 14

CDR3: CASSQALAGWEQYF
V: TRBV4-1
size: NA
J: TRBJ2-7
length: 14

CDR3: CASSEGGVYYEQYF
V: TRBV2
size: NA
J: TRBJ2-7
length: 14

CDR3: CASSQVGPGVDTQYF
V: TRBV3-1
size: NA
J: TRBJ2-3
length: 15

CDR3: CASSPLRETQYF
V: TRBV7-2
size: few
J: TRBJ2-5
length: 12

CDR3: CASARDFNQPQHF
V: TRBV6-1
size: NA
J: TRBJ1-5
length: 13

CDR3: CASSSQALTYEQYF
V: TRBV4-1
size: NA
J: TRBJ2-7
length: 14

CDR3: CASSQEGWGTGAGELFF
V: TRBV4-2
size: NA
J: TRBJ2-2
length: 17

CDR3: CASSVGGAGQPQHF
V: TRBV9
size: few
J: TRBJ1-5
length: 14

CDR3: CASRDRALTDTQYF
V: TRBV6-1
size: NA
J: TRBJ2-3
length: 14

CDR3: CASSYADGQYGYTF
V: TRBV6-5
size: NA
J: TRBJ1-2
length: 14

CDR3: CASSPLARPYNEQFF
V: TRBV2
size: NA
J: TRBJ2-1
length: 15

CDR3: CASSIAGMGETQYF
V: TRBV19
size: NA
J: TRBJ2-5
length: 14

CDR3: CVSSQPPGQGVWAEAFF
V: TRBV7-9
size: NA
J: TRBJ1-1
length: 17

CDR3: CASSPIAASDTQYF
V: TRBV12-3/TRBV12-4
size: few
J: TRBJ2-3
length: 14

CDR3: CASSSVKGLAKAGELFF
V: TRBV5-6
size: few
J: TRBJ2-2
length: 17

CDR3: CATSDSKTFSTDTQYF
V: TRBV24-1
size: NA
J: TRBJ2-3
length: 16

CDR3: CASSGIVATGANVLTF
V: TRBV12-3/TRBV12-4
size: few
J: TRBJ2-6
length: 16

CDR3: CASSLVPWGQGTGYNEQFF
V: TRBV5-1
size: NA
J: TRBJ2-1
length: 19

CDR3: CASREAGGGSEQFF
V: TRBV10-2
size: NA
J: TRBJ2-1
length: 14

CDR3: CASSPGGSNTGELFF
V: TRBV12-3/TRBV12-4
size: many
J: TRBJ2-2
length: 15

CDR3: CASGTGSVATPLHF
V: TRBV27
size: NA
J: TRBJ1-6
length: 14

CDR3: CASSLDGDSTDTQYF
V: TRBV7-8
size: few
J: TRBJ2-3
length: 15

CDR3: CSVQGPGTEAFF
V: TRBV29-1
size: few
J: TRBJ1-1
length: 12

CDR3: CASSRQPVSGGVSYNSPLHF
V: TRBV4-2
size: few
J: TRBJ1-6
length: 20

CDR3: CSAREFGLTYEQYF
V: TRBV20-1
size: once
J: TRBJ2-7
length: 14

CDR3: CASSYTTYEQYF
V: TRBV6-6
size: NA
J: TRBJ2-7
length: 12

CDR3: CASKNLNTGELFF
V: TRBV10-2
size: few
J: TRBJ2-2
length: 13

CDR3: CASSLSRGSSYNSPLHF
V: TRBV3-1
size: NA
J: TRBJ1-6
length: 17

CDR3: CASSSGTGGRMTEAFF
V: TRBV6-5
size: few
J: TRBJ1-1
length: 16

CDR3: CATSEGGYGYTF
V: TRBV15
size: NA
J: TRBJ1-2
length: 12

CDR3: CASSQDGSPYEQYF
V: TRBV14
size: NA
J: TRBJ2-7
length: 14

CDR3: CASSPQGSPLHF
V: TRBV27
size: NA
J: TRBJ1-6
length: 12

CDR3: CASSLVGLAVETQYF
V: TRBV11-2
size: NA
J: TRBJ2-5
length: 15

CDR3: CASGGVRNTEAFF
V: TRBV6-1
size: few
J: TRBJ1-1
length: 13